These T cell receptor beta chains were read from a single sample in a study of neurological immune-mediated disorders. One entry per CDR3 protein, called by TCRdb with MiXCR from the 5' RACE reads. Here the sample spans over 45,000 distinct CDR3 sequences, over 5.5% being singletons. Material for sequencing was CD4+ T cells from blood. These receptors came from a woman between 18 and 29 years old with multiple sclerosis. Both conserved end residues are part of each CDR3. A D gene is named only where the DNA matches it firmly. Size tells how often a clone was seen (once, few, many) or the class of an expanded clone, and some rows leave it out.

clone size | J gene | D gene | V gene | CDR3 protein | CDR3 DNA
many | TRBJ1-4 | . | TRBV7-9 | CASSWSRGNEKLFF | TGTGCCAGCAGCTGGAGCCGCGGGAATGAAAAACTGTTTTTT
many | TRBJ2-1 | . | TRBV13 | CASSQRAYNEQFF | TGTGCCAGCAGCCAAAGGGCGTACAATGAGCAGTTCTTC
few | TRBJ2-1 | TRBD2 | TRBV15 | CATSSLAGGPYEQFF | TGTGCCACCAGCTCCTTAGCGGGAGGGCCCTATGAGCAGTTCTTC
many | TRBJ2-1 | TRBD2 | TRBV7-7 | CASSVPPRGDGNEQFF | TGTGCTAGCAGCGTACCCCCCCGGGGGGACGGTAATGAGCAGTTCTTC
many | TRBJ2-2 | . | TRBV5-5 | CASSLETGELFF | TGTGCCAGCAGCTTGGAGACCGGGGAGCTGTTTTTT
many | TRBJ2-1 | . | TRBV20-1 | CSARGRSLLMDEQFF | TGCAGTGCTAGAGGGCGCAGCCTGTTGATGGATGAGCAGTTCTTC
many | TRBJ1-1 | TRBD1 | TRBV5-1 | CASSPGQGISARDTEAFF | TGCGCCAGCAGCCCGGGACAGGGGATTAGTGCTCGGGACACTGAAGCTTTCTTT
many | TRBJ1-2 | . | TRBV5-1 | CASSLDIAASYGYTF | TGCGCCAGCAGCTTGGATATAGCAGCCAGCTATGGCTACACCTTC
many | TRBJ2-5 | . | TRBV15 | CATSRVTTYQETQYF | TGTGCCACCAGCAGAGTTACCACCTACCAAGAGACCCAGTACTTC
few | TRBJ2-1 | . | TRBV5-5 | CASSLGSPWDEQFF | TGTGCCAGCAGCTTGGGGTCGCCGTGGGATGAGCAGTTCTTC
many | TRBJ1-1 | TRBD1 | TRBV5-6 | CASRGTGMNTEAFF | TGTGCCAGCAGGGGGACAGGAATGAACACTGAAGCTTTCTTT
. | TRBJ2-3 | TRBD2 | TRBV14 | CASSQVGGPDTQYF | TGTGCCAGCAGCCAAGTGGGAGGGCCAGATACGCAGTATTTT
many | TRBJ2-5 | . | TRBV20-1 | CSVQNQETQYF | TGCAGTGTTCAGAATCAAGAGACCCAGTACTTC
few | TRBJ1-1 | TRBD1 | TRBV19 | CASTSPGQGITEAFF | TGTGCCAGTACCTCTCCGGGACAGGGGATCACTGAAGCTTTCTTT
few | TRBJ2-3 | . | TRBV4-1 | CASSQDRDWSSTDTQYF | TGCGCCAGCAGCCAAGACCGGGACTGGTCAAGCACAGATACGCAGTATTTT
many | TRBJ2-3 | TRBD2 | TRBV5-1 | CASSLAISGGKADTQYF | TGCGCCAGCAGCTTGGCCATCTCCGGGGGGAAGGCAGATACGCAGTATTTT
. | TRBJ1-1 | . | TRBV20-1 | CSARFTHEAFF | TGCAGTGCTAGATTTACACATGAAGCTTTCTTT
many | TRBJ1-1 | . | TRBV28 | CASSLGYTEAFF | TGTGCCAGCAGTTTGGGTTACACTGAAGCTTTCTTT
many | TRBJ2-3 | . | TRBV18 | CASSPPTGSGGTQYF | TGTGCCAGCTCACCACCGACCGGTTCAGGCGGTACGCAGTATTTT
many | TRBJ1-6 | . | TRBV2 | CASSETLGYNSPLHF | TGTGCCAGCAGTGAAACCTTAGGGTACAATTCACCCCTCCACTTT
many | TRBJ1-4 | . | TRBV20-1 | CSARNAGYRSNEKLFF | TGCAGTGCTAGAAATGCGGGGTACAGGTCTAATGAAAAACTGTTTTTT
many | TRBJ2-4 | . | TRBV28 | CASSLSQGGQYF | TGTGCCAGCAGTTTATCCCAGGGGGGTCAGTACTTC